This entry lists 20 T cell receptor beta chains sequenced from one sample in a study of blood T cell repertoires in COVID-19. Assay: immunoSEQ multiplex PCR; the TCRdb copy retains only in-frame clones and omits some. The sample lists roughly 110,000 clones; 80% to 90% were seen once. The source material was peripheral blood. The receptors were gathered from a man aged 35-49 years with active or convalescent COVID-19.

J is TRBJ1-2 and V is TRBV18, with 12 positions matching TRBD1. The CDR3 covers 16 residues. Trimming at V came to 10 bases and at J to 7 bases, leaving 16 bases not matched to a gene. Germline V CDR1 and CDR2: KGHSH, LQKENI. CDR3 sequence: CATTGKTGQGAVGYTF. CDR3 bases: TGTGCCACCACCGGGAAAACGGGACAGGGGGCCGTTGGCTACACCTTC.

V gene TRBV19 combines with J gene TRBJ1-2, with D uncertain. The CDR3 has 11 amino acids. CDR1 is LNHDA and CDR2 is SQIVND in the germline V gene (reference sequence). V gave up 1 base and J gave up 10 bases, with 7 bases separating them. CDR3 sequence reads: CASSIAGSYTF. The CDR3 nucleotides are TGTGCCAGTAGTATAGCGGGGTCCTACACCTTC.

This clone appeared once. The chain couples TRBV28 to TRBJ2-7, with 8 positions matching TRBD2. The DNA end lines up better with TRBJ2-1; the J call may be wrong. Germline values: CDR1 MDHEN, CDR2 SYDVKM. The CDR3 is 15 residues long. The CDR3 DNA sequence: TGTGCCAGCAGTTTAGCGGGACTAGCCTACAATGAGCAGTTCTTC. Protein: CASSLAGLAYNEQFF.

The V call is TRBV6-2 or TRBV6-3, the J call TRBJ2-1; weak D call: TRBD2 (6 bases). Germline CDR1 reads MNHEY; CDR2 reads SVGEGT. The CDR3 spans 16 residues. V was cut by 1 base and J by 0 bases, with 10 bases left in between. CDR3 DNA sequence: TGTGCCAGCAGTTACTACACCGGGAGCTCCTACAATGAGCAGTTCTTC. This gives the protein CASSYYTGSSYNEQFF.

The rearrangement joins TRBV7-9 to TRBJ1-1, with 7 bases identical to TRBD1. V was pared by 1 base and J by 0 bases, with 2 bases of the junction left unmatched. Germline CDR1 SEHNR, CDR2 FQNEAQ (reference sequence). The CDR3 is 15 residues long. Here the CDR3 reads CASSLEQGMNTEAFF. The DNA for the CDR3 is TGTGCCAGCAGCTTAGAACAGGGGATGAACACTGAAGCTTTCTTT.

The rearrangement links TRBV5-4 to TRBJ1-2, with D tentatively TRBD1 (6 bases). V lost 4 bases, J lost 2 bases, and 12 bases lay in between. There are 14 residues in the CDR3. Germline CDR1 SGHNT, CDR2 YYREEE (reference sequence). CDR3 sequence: CASSPQTGNYGYTF. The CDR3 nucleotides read TGTGCCAGCAGCCCACAAACAGGGAACTATGGCTACACCTTC.

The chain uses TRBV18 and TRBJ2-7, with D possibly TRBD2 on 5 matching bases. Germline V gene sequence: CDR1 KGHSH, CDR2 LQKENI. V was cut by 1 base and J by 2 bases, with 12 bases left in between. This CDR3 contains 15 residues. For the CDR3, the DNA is TGTGCCAGCTCACCACGTACTAGTTTCGCCTACGAGCAGTACTTC. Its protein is CASSPRTSFAYEQYF.

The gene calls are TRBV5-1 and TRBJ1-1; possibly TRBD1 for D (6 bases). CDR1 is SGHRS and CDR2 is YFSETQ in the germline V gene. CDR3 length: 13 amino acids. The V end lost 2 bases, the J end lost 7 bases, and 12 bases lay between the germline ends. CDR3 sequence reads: CASSLWTASEAFF. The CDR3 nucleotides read TGCGCCAGCAGCTTATGGACAGCGAGTGAAGCTTTCTTT.

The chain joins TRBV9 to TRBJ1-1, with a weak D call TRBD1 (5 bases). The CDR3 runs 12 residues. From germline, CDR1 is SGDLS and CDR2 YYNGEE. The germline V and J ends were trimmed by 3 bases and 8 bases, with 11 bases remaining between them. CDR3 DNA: TGTGCCAGCAGCGCGGCGGCAGGGGAAGCTTTCTTT. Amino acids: CASSAAAGEAFF.

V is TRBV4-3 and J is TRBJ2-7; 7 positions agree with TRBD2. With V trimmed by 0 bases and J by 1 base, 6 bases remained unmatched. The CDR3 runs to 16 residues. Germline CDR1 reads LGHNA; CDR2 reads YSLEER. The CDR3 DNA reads TGCGCCAGCAGCCAAGATCGCTGGGAGGGATCCTACGAGCAGTACTTC. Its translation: CASSQDRWEGSYEQYF.

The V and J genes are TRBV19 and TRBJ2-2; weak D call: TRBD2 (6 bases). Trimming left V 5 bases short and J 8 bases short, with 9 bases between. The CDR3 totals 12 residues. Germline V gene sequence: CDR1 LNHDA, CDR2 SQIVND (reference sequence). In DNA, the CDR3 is TGTGCCAGTAGTCCCCGGGAGGGGGAGCTGTTTTTT. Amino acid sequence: CASSPREGELFF.

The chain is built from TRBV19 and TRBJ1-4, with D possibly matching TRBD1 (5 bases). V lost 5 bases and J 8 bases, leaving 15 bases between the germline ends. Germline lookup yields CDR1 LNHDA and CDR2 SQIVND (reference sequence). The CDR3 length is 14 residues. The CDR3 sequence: CASSPFGQGEKLFF. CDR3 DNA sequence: TGTGCCAGTAGTCCGTTCGGGCAGGGAGAAAAACTGTTTTTT.

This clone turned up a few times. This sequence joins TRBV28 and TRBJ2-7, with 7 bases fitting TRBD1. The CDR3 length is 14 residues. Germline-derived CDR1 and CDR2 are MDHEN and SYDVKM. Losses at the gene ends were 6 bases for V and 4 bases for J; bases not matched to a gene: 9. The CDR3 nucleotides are TGTGCCAGCAGATCGACAGGGCATCAATACGAGCAGTACTTC. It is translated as CASRSTGHQYEQYF.

Here the CDR3 reads CASSSQGGEQYF. The CDR3 coding sequence is TGCGCCAGCAGTAGCCAGGGCGGCGAGCAGTACTTC. The rearrangement links TRBV5-1 to TRBJ2-7, with D possibly matching TRBD1 (5 bases). Deletions cut 5 bases from V and 6 bases from J, with 12 bases between. CDR1 SGHRS and CDR2 YFSETQ come from the germline V gene. The CDR3 consists of 12 residues.

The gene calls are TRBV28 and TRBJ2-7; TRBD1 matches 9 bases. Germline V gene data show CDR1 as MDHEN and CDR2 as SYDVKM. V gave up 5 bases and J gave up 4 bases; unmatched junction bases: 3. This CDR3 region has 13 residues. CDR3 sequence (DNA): TGTGCCAGCAGTGGGACAGGGTGGTACGAGCAGTACTTC. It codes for CASSGTGWYEQYF.

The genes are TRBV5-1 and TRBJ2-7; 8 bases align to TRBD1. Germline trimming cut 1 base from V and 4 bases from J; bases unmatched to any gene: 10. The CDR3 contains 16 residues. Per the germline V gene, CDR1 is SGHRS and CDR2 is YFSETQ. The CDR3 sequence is CASSLRPGTGSYEQYF. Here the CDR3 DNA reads TGCGCCAGCAGCTTGAGGCCCGGGACAGGATCTTACGAGCAGTACTTC.

CDR3 in DNA: TGCGCCAGCAGCCAAGATAGGCTAGCGGGGGCGCCGGGAGAGCAGTACTTC. Translated: CASSQDRLAGAPGEQYF. This chain links TRBV4-3 with TRBJ2-7, with 10 bases matching TRBD2. CDR3 size: 17 residues. V was pared by 0 bases and J by 7 bases, with 12 bases of the junction left unmatched. CDR1 is LGHNA, CDR2 YSLEER, per germline.

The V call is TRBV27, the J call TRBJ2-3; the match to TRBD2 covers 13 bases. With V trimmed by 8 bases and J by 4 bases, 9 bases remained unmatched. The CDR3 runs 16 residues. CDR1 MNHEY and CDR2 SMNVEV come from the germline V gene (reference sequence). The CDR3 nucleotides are TGTGCCAGCGGGAGTCTACTAGCGGGAGGGCCAGATACGCAGTATTTT. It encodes CASGSLLAGGPDTQYF.

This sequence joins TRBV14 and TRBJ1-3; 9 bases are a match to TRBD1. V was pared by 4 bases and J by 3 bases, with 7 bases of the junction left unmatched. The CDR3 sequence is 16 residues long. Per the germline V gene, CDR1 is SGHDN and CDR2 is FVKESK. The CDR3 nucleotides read TGTGCCAGCAGCCGACTGGGACAGGGCTTTGGAAACACCATATATTTT. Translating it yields CASSRLGQGFGNTIYF.

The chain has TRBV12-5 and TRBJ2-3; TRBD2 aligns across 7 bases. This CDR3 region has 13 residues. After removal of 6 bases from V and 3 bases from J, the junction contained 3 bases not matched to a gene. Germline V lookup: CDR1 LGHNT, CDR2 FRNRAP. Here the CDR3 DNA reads TGTGCTAGTGGGGGAGGGACTACAGATACGCAGTATTTT. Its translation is CASGGGTTDTQYF. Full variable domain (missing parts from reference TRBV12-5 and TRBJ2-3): DARVTQTPRHKVTEMGQEVTMRCQPILGHNTVFWYRQTMMQGLELLAYFRNRAPLDDSGMPKDRFSAEMPDATLATLKIQPSEPRDSAVYFCASGGGTTDTQYFGPGTRLTVL.